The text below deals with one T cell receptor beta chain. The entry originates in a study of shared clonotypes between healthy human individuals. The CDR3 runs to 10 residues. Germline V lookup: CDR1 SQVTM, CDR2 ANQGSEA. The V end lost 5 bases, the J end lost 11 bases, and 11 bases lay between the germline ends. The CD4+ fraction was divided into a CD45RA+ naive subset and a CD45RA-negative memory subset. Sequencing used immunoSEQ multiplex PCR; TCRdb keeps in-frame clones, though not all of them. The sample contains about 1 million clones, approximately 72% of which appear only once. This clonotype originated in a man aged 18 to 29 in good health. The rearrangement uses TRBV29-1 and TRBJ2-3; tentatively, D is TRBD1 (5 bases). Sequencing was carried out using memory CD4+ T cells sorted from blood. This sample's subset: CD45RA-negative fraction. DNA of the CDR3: TGCAGCGTTCGACAGTCGGGGCAGTATTTT. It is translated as CSVRQSGQYF.